The 21 T cell receptor beta chains below come from one sample, sequenced in a study of shared clonotypes between healthy human individuals. Clones were read by immunoSEQ multiplex PCR, and TCRdb kept only the in-frame ones, dropping some. The table lists 1,500,000 or so clones, approximately 98.5% of them singletons. Material for sequencing was naive CD4+ T cells sorted from blood. Stated subset: CD45RA+ positively selected. The receptors stem from a man aged 25-40 years in good health.

The chain couples TRBV5-5 to TRBJ1-1; D remains ambiguous. Germline V gene lookup returns CDR1 SGHKS and CDR2 YYEKEE (reference sequence). The CDR3 totals 14 residues. The ends were cut back, 1 base at V and 1 base at J, with 8 bases in the middle. The CDR3 reads CASSLLGTNTEAFF. CDR3 nucleotides: TGTGCCAGCAGCTTGTTGGGCACGAACACTGAAGCTTTCTTT.

Here the CDR3 DNA reads TGTGCCAGCAGCCGGGGAGGACAGGGGGGCACCGGGGAGCTGTTTTTT. The encoded protein is CASSRGGQGGTGELFF. This chain links TRBV5-4 with TRBJ2-2; 10 bases agree with TRBD1. The ends lost 4 bases at V and 4 bases at J; junction bases unmatched: 7. Per the germline V gene, CDR1 is SGHNT and CDR2 is YYREEE (reference sequence). The length of the CDR3 is 16 residues.

This chain links TRBV5-1 with TRBJ2-1; perhaps TRBD1 as D (5 bases). CDR1 is SGHRS, CDR2 YFSETQ, per germline. The CDR3 length is 18 residues. The V end lost 4 bases, the J end lost 0 bases, and 20 bases lay between the germline ends. The CDR3 is CASSGRGSTSSSYNEQFF. As DNA, the CDR3 is TGCGCCAGCAGCGGTAGGGGAAGCACTTCGAGCTCCTACAATGAGCAGTTCTTC. Complete variable domain (other parts from reference TRBV5-1 and TRBJ2-1): KAGVTQTPRYLIKTRGQQVTLSCSPISGHRSVSWYQQTPGQGLQFLFEYFSETQRNKGNFPGRFSGRQFSNSRSEMNVSTLELGDSALYLCASSGRGSTSSSYNEQFFGPGTRLTVL.

The chain combines TRBV7-2 with TRBJ2-7; D call uncertain. The CDR3 sequence is 13 residues long. With 5 bases removed from V and 3 bases from J, the gap between germline ends came to 11 bases. Germline V CDR1 and CDR2: SGHTA, FQGNSA. The DNA for the CDR3 is TGTGCCAGCAGCACTTATACCCTCTACGAGCAGTACTTC. Translated: CASSTYTLYEQYF.

This chain connects TRBV18 to TRBJ2-2, with D maybe TRBD2 (6 bases). Germline V lookup: CDR1 KGHSH, CDR2 LQKENI. V was trimmed by 5 bases and J by 0 bases, leaving 13 bases between them. This CDR3 region has 16 residues. This CDR3 reads CASSTLVAANTGELFF. The CDR3 DNA sequence: TGTGCCAGCTCAACGCTAGTAGCGGCGAACACCGGGGAGCTGTTTTTT.

V gene TRBV7-2 combines with J gene TRBJ2-3; perhaps D is TRBD1 or TRBD2 (5 bases each). The CDR3 is made up of 13 amino acids. Trimming removed 5 bases from V and 2 bases from J, with 8 bases in between. Germline values: CDR1 SGHTA, CDR2 FQGNSA. CDR3 DNA: TGTGCCAGCAGCCGGGGCATCACAGATACGCAGTATTTT. It encodes CASSRGITDTQYF.

The chain couples TRBV9 to TRBJ2-7; D possibly corresponds to TRBD2 (5 bases). Germline V lookup: CDR1 SGDLS, CDR2 YYNGEE. V shed 1 base and J shed 5 bases, with 19 bases lying between them. The CDR3 is made up of 16 amino acids. CDR3 protein: CASSVSWGNGLDEQYF. The DNA for the CDR3 is TGTGCCAGCAGCGTAAGTTGGGGAAATGGACTGGACGAGCAGTACTTC.

The CDR3 DNA is TGTGCCAGCAGTGTGCTAGCGGGAGGTCTAACAGATACGCAGTATTTT. Translating gives CASSVLAGGLTDTQYF. This sequence joins TRBV6-4 and TRBJ2-3, with 11 bases matching TRBD2. The CDR3 extends over 16 amino acids. Trimming at V came to 4 bases and at J to 3 bases, leaving 6 bases not matched to a gene. Germline V gives CDR1 MRHNA, CDR2 SNTAGT.

This chain joins TRBV5-1 and TRBJ2-2, with 10 bases lining up with TRBD1. V trimming: 9 bases; J trimming: 0 bases; junction bases outside the gene matches: 20. The CDR3 extends over 20 amino acids. Looked up from germline, CDR1 is SGHRS and CDR2 is YFSETQ. The chain's CDR3 is CATNSGWDRGNLSNTGELFF. In nucleotides, the CDR3 is TGCGCCACCAACTCCGGGTGGGACAGGGGAAACTTATCGAACACCGGGGAGCTGTTTTTT.

J is TRBJ2-7 and V is TRBV6-1; D is ambiguous. V lost 0 bases and J 2 bases, leaving 14 bases between the germline ends. CDR1 is MNHNS, CDR2 SASEGT, per germline. This CDR3 is 16 amino acids long. CDR3 region: CASSEADLLRAYEQYF. In DNA, the CDR3 is TGTGCCAGCAGTGAAGCGGACCTCCTACGCGCCTACGAGCAGTACTTC.

This chain connects TRBV11-2 to TRBJ2-2; no clear D. Germline assignment: CDR1 SGHAT and CDR2 FQNNGV. V lost 3 bases and J lost 7, with 9 bases in between. The CDR3 contains 13 residues. The CDR3 sequence: CASSFMSSGELFF. For the CDR3, the DNA is TGTGCCAGCAGCTTCATGTCTAGCGGGGAGCTGTTTTTT.

The chain carries TRBV27 and TRBJ1-2; 8 bases are shared with TRBD1. V lost 4 bases and J lost 8; bases outside the gene matches: 15. CDR1 MNHEY and CDR2 SMNVEV come from the germline V gene (reference sequence). The CDR3 has 16 amino acids. CDR3 coding DNA: TGTGCCAGCAGTTCCCGCCCAGGGGGCGGGTTGGGGGGCTACACCTTC. It encodes CASSSRPGGGLGGYTF.

The rearrangement links TRBV7-9 to TRBJ1-5; D is ambiguous. Per the germline V gene, CDR1 is SEHNR and CDR2 is FQNEAQ (reference sequence). The CDR3 has 14 residues. V shed 5 bases and J shed 2 bases, with 10 bases lying between them. This CDR3 reads CASSPVSRNQPQHF. Here the CDR3 DNA reads TGTGCCAGCAGCCCAGTCAGTCGCAATCAGCCCCAGCATTTT.

V usage is TRBV5-5 and J usage is TRBJ1-4; perhaps TRBD1 as D (5 bases). The V gene's germline CDR1 is SGHKS and CDR2 YYEKEE (reference sequence). Deletions cut 5 bases from V and 0 bases from J, with 8 bases between. This CDR3 has 14 amino acids. CDR3 amino acids: CASRLQATNEKLFF. The CDR3 DNA sequence: TGTGCCAGCAGGTTACAGGCAACTAATGAAAAACTGTTTTTT.

This chain links TRBV5-1 with TRBJ1-2; 10 nucleotides agree with TRBD1. This CDR3 region has 15 residues. V was pared by 0 bases and J by 3 bases, with 2 bases of the junction left unmatched. Germline V gene data show CDR1 as SGHRS and CDR2 as YFSETQ. Written as DNA, the CDR3 is TGCGCCAGCAGCTTGGGGGACAGGGGCCACTATGGCTACACCTTC. Protein product: CASSLGDRGHYGYTF.

The gene calls are TRBV28 and TRBJ2-7; TRBD2 matches at 14 bases. The CDR3 sequence is 19 residues long. Per germline, CDR1 MDHEN and CDR2 SYDVKM. V was clipped by 7 bases and J by 0 bases; unmatched bases: 14. CDR3 bases: TGTGCCAGCAATATTTTACCGGGGACTAGCGGGAGACTCTCCTACGAGCAGTACTTC. Protein sequence: CASNILPGTSGRLSYEQYF.

The V gene is TRBV7-8, the J gene TRBJ2-1; no definite D call. In germline, CDR1 is SGHVS, CDR2 FQNEAQ. The ends were cut back, 4 bases at V and 9 bases at J, with 10 bases in the middle. CDR3 length: 12 amino acids. CDR3 DNA: TGTGCCAGCAGCTCGACTGGTAGTGAGCAGTTCTTC. As protein: CASSSTGSEQFF.

The chain is built from TRBV11-1 and TRBJ2-7; D may be TRBD2 (6 bases). Trimming took 10 bases from V and 3 from J, leaving 22 bases between them. This CDR3 comprises 15 residues. The germline CDR1 and CDR2 sequences are SGHAT and FQDESV (reference sequence). DNA of the CDR3: TGTGCCACCTTCCCGGGACTCAACAGCATCTACGAGCAGTACTTC. It is translated as CATFPGLNSIYEQYF.

The gene calls are TRBV28 and TRBJ1-2; D possibly corresponds to TRBD1 (6 bases). The CDR3 has 14 residues. Germline values: CDR1 MDHEN, CDR2 SYDVKM. V was pared by 4 bases and J by 6 bases, with 15 bases between. CDR3 sequence (DNA): TGTGCCAGCAGTTCCTTGAAGGGGGTGAATGGCTACACCTTC. The encoded protein is CASSSLKGVNGYTF.

V and J are TRBV19 and TRBJ2-1; 10 positions match TRBD1. V was pared by 6 bases and J by 3 bases, with 5 bases of the junction left unmatched. Germline loops: CDR1 LNHDA, CDR2 SQIVND (reference sequence). This CDR3 contains 15 residues. The CDR3 DNA reads TGTGCCAGTAGGCCGGGGACAGGGGACTACAATGAGCAGTTCTTC. It encodes CASRPGTGDYNEQFF.

With respect to this clone: The identical CDR3 is also encoded by other nucleotide sequences in the sample. The chain couples TRBV15 to TRBJ1-5; D gene unclear. V was shortened by 1 base and J by 5 bases, with 6 bases between the two germline ends. Germline V CDR1 and CDR2: LNHNV, YYDKDF (reference sequence). This CDR3 has 13 amino acids. Here the CDR3 DNA reads TGTGCCACCAGCAGAGGCGGATATCAGCCCCAGCATTTT. Protein sequence: CATSRGGYQPQHF.